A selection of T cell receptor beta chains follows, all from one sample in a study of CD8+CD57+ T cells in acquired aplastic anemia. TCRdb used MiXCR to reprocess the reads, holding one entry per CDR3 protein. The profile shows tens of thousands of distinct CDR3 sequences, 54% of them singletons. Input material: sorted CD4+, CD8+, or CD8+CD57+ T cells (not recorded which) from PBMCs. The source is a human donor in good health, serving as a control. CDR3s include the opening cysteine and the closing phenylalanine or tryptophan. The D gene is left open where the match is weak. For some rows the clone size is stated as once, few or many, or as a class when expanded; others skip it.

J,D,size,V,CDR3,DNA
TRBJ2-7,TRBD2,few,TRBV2,CASRPTSGSYEQYF,TGTGCCAGCAGACCGACTAGCGGGAGCTACGAGCAGTACTTC
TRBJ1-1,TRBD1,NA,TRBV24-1,CATSHRDRDAEAFF,TGTGCCACCTCACACCGGGACAGGGACGCTGAAGCTTTCTTT
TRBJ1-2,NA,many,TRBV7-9,CASSPEGPRTRGYTF,TGTGCCAGCAGCCCTGAGGGCCCGCGCACGAGAGGCTACACCTTC
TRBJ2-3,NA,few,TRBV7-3,CASSLVGGGSDTQYF,TGTGCCAGCAGCTTAGTCGGAGGGGGATCCGATACGCAGTATTTT
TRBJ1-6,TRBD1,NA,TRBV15,CATSWGQDGDSPLHF,TGTGCCACCAGCTGGGGACAGGACGGGGATTCACCCCTCCACTTT
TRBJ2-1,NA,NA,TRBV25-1,CPLWDWTVPEQYNEQFF,TGTCCGCTTTGGGATTGGACAGTACCCGAGCAGTACAATGAGCAGTTCTTC
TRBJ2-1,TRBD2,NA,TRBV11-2,CASSLRGETLYNEQFF,TGTGCCAGCAGCTTGCGGGGGGAAACACTTTACAATGAGCAGTTCTTC
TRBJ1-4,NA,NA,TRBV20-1,CSASTGPPGGKLFF,TGCAGTGCTTCGACGGGACCTCCGGGGGGAAAACTGTTTTTT
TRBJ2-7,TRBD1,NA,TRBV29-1,CSPGQSYEQYF,TGCAGCCCGGGACAGTCCTACGAGCAGTACTTC
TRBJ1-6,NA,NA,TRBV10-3,CAISESTVNSPLHF,TGTGCCATCAGTGAGAGCACAGTGAATTCACCCCTCCACTTT
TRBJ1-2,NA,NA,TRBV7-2,CASSLTANHGYTF,TGTGCCAGCAGCCTGACAGCTAACCATGGCTACACCTTC
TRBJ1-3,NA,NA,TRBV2,CASSMGSGNTIYF,TGTGCCAGCTCAATGGGCTCTGGAAACACCATATATTTT
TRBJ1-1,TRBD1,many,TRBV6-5,CASRRTGGGLTEAFF,TGTGCCAGCAGACGGACAGGGGGCGGTCTCACTGAAGCTTTCTTT
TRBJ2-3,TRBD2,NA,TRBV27,CASSPTTSGGPSTDTQYF,TGTGCCAGCAGTCCGACGACTAGCGGGGGCCCTAGCACAGATACGCAGTATTTT
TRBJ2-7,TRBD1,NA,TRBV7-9,CASSSGQGLYEQYF,TGTGCCAGCAGCTCGGGACAGGGACTGTACGAGCAGTACTTC
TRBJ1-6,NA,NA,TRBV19,CASKRQGYSPLHF,TGTGCCAGTAAAAGGCAGGGCTATTCACCCCTCCACTTT
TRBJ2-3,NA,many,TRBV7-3,CASSLGGGHFTDTQYF,TGTGCCAGCAGCTTAGGTGGGGGACACTTCACAGATACGCAGTATTTT
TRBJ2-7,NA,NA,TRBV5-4,CASSLDRVEFSQQYF,TGTGCCAGCAGCTTGGACAGAGTGGAATTTTCCCAGCAGTACTTC
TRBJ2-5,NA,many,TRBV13,CASSLSGASVETQYF,TGTGCCAGCAGTCTGAGCGGTGCTTCTGTAGAGACCCAGTACTTC
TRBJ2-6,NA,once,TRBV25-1,CASSEEDIGYSGANVLTF,TGTGCCAGCAGTGAAGAGGACATAGGATACTCTGGGGCCAACGTCCTGACTTTC
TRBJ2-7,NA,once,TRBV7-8,CASSNPYDRSYEQYF,TGTGCCAGCAGCAACCCGTACGACAGATCCTACGAGCAGTACTTC
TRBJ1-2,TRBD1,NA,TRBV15,CATSRDRDRGPGYTF,TGTGCCACCAGCAGAGACAGGGACAGGGGGCCAGGCTACACCTTC
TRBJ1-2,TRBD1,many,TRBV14,CASSQKGQGVGGYTF,TGTGCCAGCAGCCAAAAGGGACAGGGCGTGGGGGGCTACACCTTC
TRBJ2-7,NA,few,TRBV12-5,CASGPKGQGSYEQYF,TGTGCTAGTGGCCCGAAGGGGCAGGGAAGCTACGAGCAGTACTTC
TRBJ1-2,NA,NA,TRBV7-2,CASSPVYGYTF,TGTGCCAGCAGCCCTGTCTATGGCTACACCTTC
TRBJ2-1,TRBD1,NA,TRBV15,CATKQLGQSYNEQFF,TGTGCCACCAAGCAGTTGGGACAGTCCTACAATGAGCAGTTCTTC
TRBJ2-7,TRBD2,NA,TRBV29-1,CGVLGLAGRYEQYF,TGCGGCGTACTGGGACTAGCGGGAAGGTACGAGCAGTACTTC
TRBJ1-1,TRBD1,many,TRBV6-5,CASSSGTEVSEAFF,TGTGCCAGCAGCTCCGGGACAGAAGTCTCTGAAGCTTTCTTT
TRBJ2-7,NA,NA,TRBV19,CASSLEAPYEQYF,TGTGCCAGTAGCCTCGAGGCCCCCTACGAGCAGTACTTC
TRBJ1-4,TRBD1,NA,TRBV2,CASKGAQEVFF,TGTGCCAGCAAGGGGGCCCAAGAAGTGTTTTTC
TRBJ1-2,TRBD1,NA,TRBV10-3,CAIATGGGDPSSGYTF,TGTGCCATCGCGACAGGGGGTGGAGACCCTAGTAGTGGCTACACCTTC
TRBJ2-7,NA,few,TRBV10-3,CAISELQGSYEQYF,TGTGCCATCAGTGAGCTCCAGGGATCCTACGAGCAGTACTTC
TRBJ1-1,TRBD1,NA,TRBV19,CASSYTGTASWEAFF,TGTGCCAGTAGTTACACCGGGACAGCCTCATGGGAAGCTTTCTTT
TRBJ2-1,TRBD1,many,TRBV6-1,CASRELTGGYNEQFF,TGTGCCAGCAGAGAATTGACAGGGGGCTACAATGAGCAGTTCTTC
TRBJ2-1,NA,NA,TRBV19,CASSQSTGANEQFF,TGTGCCAGTAGTCAGTCAACCGGAGCCAATGAGCAGTTCTTC
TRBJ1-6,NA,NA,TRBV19,CASSPAPAGSPLHF,TGTGCCAGTAGTCCAGCCCCGGCAGGGTCACCCCTCCACTTT
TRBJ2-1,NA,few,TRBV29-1,CSGATGWDEQFF,TGCAGCGGTGCCACGGGGTGGGATGAGCAGTTCTTC
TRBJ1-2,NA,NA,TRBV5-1,CASSLGPGDGYTF,TGCGCCAGCAGCTTGGGCCCGGGGGATGGCTACACCTTC
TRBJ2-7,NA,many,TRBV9,CASSVGTPSYEQYF,TGTGCCAGCAGCGTCGGGACTCCATCCTACGAGCAGTACTTC